Following are 14 T cell receptor beta chains from one sample sequenced in a study of blood T cell repertoires in COVID-19. The method was immunoSEQ multiplex PCR; TCRdb's version includes in-frame clones alone and lacks a portion of them. Of about 200,000 clones listed, more than 80% are singletons. The sequenced material came from PBMCs or T cells enriched from blood (not recorded which). Receptor source: a man aged 25 to 40 who had recovered from COVID-19.

The chain has TRBV7-9 and TRBJ2-3, with a possible D match to TRBD2 (5 bases). The germline gives CDR1 SEHNR, CDR2 FQNEAQ (reference sequence). Trimming took 0 bases from V and 0 from J, leaving 10 bases between them. CDR3 length: 16 residues. CDR3 sequence reads: CASSLADGESTDTQYF. CDR3 DNA: TGTGCCAGCAGCTTAGCGGACGGGGAAAGCACAGATACGCAGTATTTT. Complete variable domain (other parts from reference TRBV7-9 and TRBJ2-3): DTGVSQNPRHKITKRGQNVTFRCDPISEHNRLYWYRQTLGQGPEFLTYFQNEAQLEKSRLLSDRFSAERPKGSFSTLEIQRTEQGDSAMYLCASSLADGESTDTQYFGPGTRLTVL.

V usage is TRBV10-1 and J usage is TRBJ1-1; D is unresolved. The length of the CDR3 is 14 residues. Germline V lookup: CDR1 WNHNN, CDR2 SYGVQD (reference sequence). With 7 bases removed from V and 0 bases from J, the gap between germline ends came to 12 bases. CDR3 nucleotide sequence: TGCGCCAGCACCTCGGCAGACTTGAACACTGAAGCTTTCTTT. It codes for CASTSADLNTEAFF.

V gene TRBV5-3 combines with J gene TRBJ2-6; 9 bases align to TRBD1. TRBV5-3 is an open reading frame, and its role is uncertain. Germline trimming cut 3 bases from V and 0 bases from J; bases unmatched to any gene: 13. The CDR3 spans 20 residues. The CDR3 DNA follows: TGTGCCAGAAGCTATCCTAGAGGGACAGGGAGATTCTCTGGGGCCAACGTCCTGACTTTC. Amino acid sequence: CARSYPRGTGRFSGANVLTF.

The CDR3 sequence: CASRGGSSTDTQYF. The CDR3 DNA reads as TGTGCCAGCAGGGGGGGGTCTAGCACAGATACGCAGTATTTT. The chain combines TRBV13 with TRBJ2-3; 7 nucleotides align to TRBD2. The CDR3 length is 14 residues. Germline assignment: CDR1 PRHDT and CDR2 FYEKMQ (reference sequence). V lost 6 bases, J lost 0 bases, and 3 bases stayed unmatched.

The rearrangement links TRBV5-1 to TRBJ2-2, with a possible D match to TRBD1 (6 bases). This CDR3 is 14 amino acids long. Germline CDR1 SGHRS, CDR2 YFSETQ. V shed 5 bases and J shed 2 bases, with 10 bases lying between them. The CDR3 DNA follows: TGCGCCAGCAGTACAGGGTCCAACACCGGGGAGCTGTTTTTT. Encoded protein: CASSTGSNTGELFF.

The rearrangement uses TRBV24-1 and TRBJ2-1; 11 bases are a match to TRBD2. Germline V CDR1 and CDR2: KGHDR, SFDVKD. This CDR3 comprises 17 residues. With 7 bases clipped from V and 4 bases from J, the junction kept 11 bases outside the gene matches. The CDR3 sequence is CATRDKGTSGGYNEQFF. The CDR3 bases are TGTGCCACCAGAGACAAAGGAACTAGCGGGGGATACAATGAGCAGTTCTTC.

The chain links TRBV30 to TRBJ2-1; 11 bases match TRBD2. Unmatched junction bases numbered 11, after V lost 4 bases and J lost 9 bases. The germline gives CDR1 GTSNPN, CDR2 SVGIG (reference sequence). The CDR3 runs to 15 residues. The CDR3 sequence is CAWTRSSGGIGEQFF. The CDR3, as DNA: TGTGCCTGGACCCGGTCTAGCGGGGGGATCGGTGAGCAGTTCTTC.

The chain employs TRBV19 and TRBJ2-5, with 12 positions matching TRBD1. The V gene's germline CDR1 is LNHDA and CDR2 SQIVND (reference sequence). The ends lost 6 bases at V and 3 bases at J; junction bases unmatched: 8. This CDR3 has 16 residues. The CDR3 here is CASREGQGAGEETQYF. The CDR3 bases are TGTGCCAGTAGAGAGGGACAGGGGGCCGGGGAAGAGACCCAGTACTTC.

The chain combines TRBV7-6 with TRBJ1-3; TRBD1 might be the D (5 bases). CDR3 size: 15 residues. V lost 3 bases to trimming and J lost 0 bases, with 9 bases between them. Per germline, CDR1 SGHVS and CDR2 FNYEAQ. The CDR3 sequence: CASSLQDISGNTIYF. In DNA, the CDR3 is TGTGCCAGCAGCTTGCAGGACATCTCTGGAAACACCATATATTTT.

This clone was counted once. This chain uses TRBV7-2 with TRBJ1-3, with D possibly TRBD1 on 5 matching bases. The CDR3 contains 16 residues. CDR1 and CDR2 from the germline V gene are SGHTA and FQGNSA. Trimming stripped 2 bases from V and 3 bases from J, with 14 bases between. CDR3 loop: CASSLQSGLGGNTIYF. CDR3 nucleotides: TGTGCCAGCAGCTTACAATCAGGGCTTGGTGGAAACACCATATATTTT.

This chain links TRBV19 with TRBJ1-5; 10 bases are shared with TRBD1. V shed 1 base and J 2 bases; nucleotides not matched to a gene: 5. Germline V lookup: CDR1 LNHDA, CDR2 SQIVND (reference sequence). CDR3 length: 17 residues. The CDR3 nucleotides read TGTGCCAGTAGTATAGGGGACAGGGGAATAGGCAATCAGCCCCAGCATTTT. Protein sequence: CASSIGDRGIGNQPQHF.

Note on this clone: Within the sample, other DNA sequences also encode this same CDR3. The chain couples TRBV9 to TRBJ2-7; 7 bases map to TRBD2. Germline lookup yields CDR1 SGDLS and CDR2 YYNGEE. J gave up 0 bases and V 0 bases, and 0 bases lay outside the gene matches. The CDR3 contains 14 residues. The DNA of the CDR3 is TGTGCCAGCAGCGTAGGCGGGAGCTCCTACGAGCAGTACTTC. Its protein product is CASSVGGSSYEQYF.

The chain combines TRBV28 with TRBJ1-2; D is unresolved. Trimming removed 5 bases from V and 7 bases from J, with 8 bases in between. The V gene's germline CDR1 is MDHEN and CDR2 SYDVKM. This CDR3 contains 11 residues. The DNA of the CDR3 is TGTGCCAGCAGTCCTTCTATTGGCTACACCTTC. Translating gives CASSPSIGYTF.

This clone has a single count. The genes are TRBV5-5 and TRBJ1-4; D is uncertain. The CDR3 totals 15 residues. V was shortened by 3 bases and J by 6 bases, with 15 bases between the two germline ends. Germline V gene sequence: CDR1 SGHKS, CDR2 YYEKEE (reference sequence). CDR3 in DNA: TGTGCCAGCAGCTCCCGAACCAGGTGGGATGAAAAACTGTTTTTT. Translated, it gives CASSSRTRWDEKLFF.